These T cell receptor beta chains were read from a single sample in a study of cytomegalovirus exposure and HLA in healthy donors. Assay: immunoSEQ multiplex PCR; the TCRdb copy retains only in-frame clones and omits some. The data hold approximately 93,000 clones, with roughly four fifths observed a single time. Source material: PBMCs. These receptors were collected from a middle-aged man in good health and CMV-seronegative. Each CDR3 is given with its conserved first and last residue. A D gene is named only where the DNA matches it firmly. Clone size, where shown, is once, few, many, or a class for clones that have expanded.

-,14,TRBV28,TRBJ2-1,-,CASRGTGSYNEQFF,TGTGCCAGCAGAGGAACAGGTTCCTACAATGAGCAGTTCTTC
TRBD2,18,TRBV29-1,TRBJ2-1,-,CSVEGGFGWEGNYNEQFF,TGCAGCGTTGAAGGAGGGTTTGGGTGGGAGGGCAACTACAATGAGCAGTTCTTC
TRBD1,14,TRBV6-5,TRBJ1-6,-,CASRNRGWNSPLHF,TGTGCCAGCAGAAACAGGGGGTGGAATTCACCCCTCCACTTT
-,12,TRBV28,TRBJ1-2,-,CASSLGRVGYTF,TGTGCCAGCAGTTTAGGGCGGGTAGGCTACACCTTC
-,15,TRBV7-2,TRBJ2-7,-,CASSLGFVGVYEQYF,TGTGCCAGCAGCTTAGGTTTTGTGGGAGTCTACGAGCAGTACTTC
-,13,TRBV7-2,TRBJ2-7,-,CASSFGERYEQYF,TGTGCCAGCAGCTTCGGAGAGAGATACGAGCAGTACTTC
TRBD2,16,TRBV28,TRBJ2-3,once,CASSSSGRGSGDTQYF,TGTGCCAGCAGTTCTAGCGGGAGAGGCTCCGGAGATACGCAGTATTTT
-,15,TRBV19,TRBJ1-2,-,CASSGALDSPRGYTF,TGTGCCAGTAGTGGGGCTCTGGACAGCCCCCGTGGCTACACCTTC
-,12,TRBV28,TRBJ1-2,-,CASSLSRGGYTF,TGTGCCAGCAGTTTATCCCGGGGTGGCTACACCTTC
-,17,TRBV2,TRBJ2-3,-,CASSEAPTGMGPDTQYF,TGTGCCAGCAGTGAAGCGCCTACAGGGATGGGCCCTGATACGCAGTATTTT
-,12,TRBV29-1,TRBJ1-2,-,CSAGSDSYGYTF,TGCAGCGCGGGTTCTGACAGCTATGGCTACACCTTC
TRBD1,12,TRBV6-5,TRBJ1-1,few,CASRGQGAKTFF,TGTGCCAGCCGTGGACAGGGGGCGAAGACTTTCTTT
-,15,TRBV5-5,TRBJ2-7,-,CATTRQAQSSYEQYF,TGTGCCACCACGAGACAGGCCCAAAGCTCCTACGAGCAGTACTTC
-,12,TRBV6-5,TRBJ2-2,once,CASSTTARELFF,TGTGCCAGCAGTACGACAGCCCGAGAGCTGTTTTTT
TRBD2,16,TRBV5-1,TRBJ2-5,-,CASSSHGLADQETQYF,TGCGCCAGCAGCTCCCACGGGCTAGCGGACCAAGAGACCCAGTACTTC